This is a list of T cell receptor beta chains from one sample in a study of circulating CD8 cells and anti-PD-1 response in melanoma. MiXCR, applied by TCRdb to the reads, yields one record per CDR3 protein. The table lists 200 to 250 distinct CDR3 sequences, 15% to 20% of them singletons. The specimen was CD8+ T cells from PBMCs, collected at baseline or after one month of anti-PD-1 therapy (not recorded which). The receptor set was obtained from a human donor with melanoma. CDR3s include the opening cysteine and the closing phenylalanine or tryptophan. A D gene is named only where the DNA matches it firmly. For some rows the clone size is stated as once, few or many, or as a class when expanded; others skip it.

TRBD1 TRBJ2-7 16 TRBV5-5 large CASSSLLQGASYEQYF TGTGCCAGCAGCTCCCTATTACAGGGGGCTTCCTACGAGCAGTACTTC
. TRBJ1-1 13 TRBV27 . CASSPTGNTEAFF TGTGCCAGCAGTCCCACAGGGAACACTGAAGCCTTCTTT
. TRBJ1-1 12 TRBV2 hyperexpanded CASSEERAEAFF TGTGCCAGCAGTGAAGAAAGGGCTGAAGCTTTCTTT
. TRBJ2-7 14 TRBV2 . CASSEDGQSYEQYF TGTGCCAGCAGTGAAGATGGACAGTCATACGAGCAGTACTTC
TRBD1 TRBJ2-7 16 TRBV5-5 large CASSGSIGTASYEQYF TGTGCCAGCAGCGGCTCGATTGGGACAGCTTCCTACGAGCAGTACTTC
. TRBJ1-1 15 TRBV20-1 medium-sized CSARDLGVRVTEAFF TGCAGTGCTAGAGATCTAGGGGTCAGAGTCACTGAAGCTTTCTTT
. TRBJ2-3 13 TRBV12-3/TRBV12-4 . CVSNSGATDTQYF TGTGTCAGCAACTCAGGGGCGACAGATACTCAGTATTTT
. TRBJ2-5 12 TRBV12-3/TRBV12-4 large CASSREFDTQYF TGTGCCAGCAGCCGCGAGTTCGATACCCAGTACTTC
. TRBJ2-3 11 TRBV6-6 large CASSWGDTQYF TGTGCCAGCAGTTGGGGAGATACGCAGTATTTT
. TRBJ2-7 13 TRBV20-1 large CSAPVGRYYEQYF TGCAGTGCCCCGGTCGGACGGTACTACGAGCAGTACTTC
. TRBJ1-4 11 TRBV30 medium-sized CAWSINEKLFF TGTGCCTGGAGCATAAATGAAAAACTGTTTTTT
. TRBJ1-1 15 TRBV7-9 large CASSSPLRENTEAFF TGTGCCAGCAGCTCTCCGTTGAGGGAGAACACTGAAGCTTTCTTT
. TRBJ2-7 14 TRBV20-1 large CSARNTGLSYEQYF TGCAGTGCTAGAAACACAGGGCTGTCCTACGAGCAGTACTTC
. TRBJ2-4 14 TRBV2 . CASARGGSENIQYF TGTGCCAGCGCAAGGGGGGGCAGCGAAAACATTCAGTACTTC
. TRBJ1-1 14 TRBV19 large CASSIMFKGTEAFF TGTGCCAGTAGTATAATGTTCAAGGGCACTGAAGCTTTCTTT
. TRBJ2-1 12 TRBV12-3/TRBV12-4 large CASSFGGNEQFF TGTGCCAGCAGTTTTGGGGGTAATGAGCAGTTCTTC
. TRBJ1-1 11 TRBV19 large CATLSQREAFF TGTGCCACCCTATCCCAGAGAGAAGCTTTCTTT
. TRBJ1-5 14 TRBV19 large CASQGGGGNQPQHF TGTGCCTCCCAAGGTGGGGGAGGCAATCAGCCCCAGCATTTT
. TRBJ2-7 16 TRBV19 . CASSIDPGTPFYEQYF TGTGCCAGTAGTATAGATCCCGGGACACCGTTCTACGAGCAGTACTTC
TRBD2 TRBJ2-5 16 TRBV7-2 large CASSFVRGLARETQYF TGTGCCAGCAGTTTTGTGAGGGGACTAGCTAGGGAGACCCAGTACTTC
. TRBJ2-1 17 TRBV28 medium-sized CASSLSRDPLSYNEQFF TGTGCCAGCAGTTTATCCCGGGATCCGCTTTCCTACAATGAGCAGTTCTTC
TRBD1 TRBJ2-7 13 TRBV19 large CASSLGTAVEQYF TGTGCCAGTAGTTTGGGGACAGCGGTAGAGCAGTACTTC
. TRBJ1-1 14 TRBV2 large CASNHEGWDTEAFF TGTGCCAGCAATCACGAGGGCTGGGACACTGAAGCTTTCTTT
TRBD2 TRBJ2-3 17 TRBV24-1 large CATSDPTSGGATDTQYF TGTGCCACCAGTGACCCGACTAGCGGGGGGGCAACAGATACGCAGTATTTT
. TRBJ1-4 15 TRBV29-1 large CSVGSSAAPNEKLFF TGCAGCGTTGGTTCTTCGGCGGCCCCTAATGAAAAACTGTTTTTT
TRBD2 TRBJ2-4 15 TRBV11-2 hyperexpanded CASSLGWDYTNIQYF TGTGCCAGCAGCTTAGGGTGGGACTACACAAACATTCAGTACTTC
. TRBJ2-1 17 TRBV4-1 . CASSETAGPRTAGERFF TGCGCCAGCAGCGAAACCGCGGGACCCCGCACCGCCGGTGAGCGGTTCTTC
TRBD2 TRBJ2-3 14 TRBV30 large CAWSGGAGTDTQYF TGTGCCTGGAGCGGGGGGGCCGGCACAGATACGCAGTATTTT
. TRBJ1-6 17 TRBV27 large CASSPSGGSSYNSPLHF TGTGCCAGCAGTCCTAGTGGGGGGAGCTCCTATAATTCACCCCTCCACTTT
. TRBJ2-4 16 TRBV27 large CASSSWDGWAKNIQYF TGTGCCAGCAGTTCTTGGGACGGGTGGGCCAAAAACATTCAGTACTTC
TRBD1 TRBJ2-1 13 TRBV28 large CASRTGAYNEQFF TGTGCCAGCAGGACAGGGGCTTACAATGAGCAGTTCTTC
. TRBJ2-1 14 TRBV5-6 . CASSLSDSSYEQFF TGTGCCAGCAGCTTGTCCGATAGTTCCTATGAGCAGTTCTTC